What follows describes a single TCR beta chain. Based on its abundance in the sample, this clonotype is medium-sized (0.01 to 0.1%). No cognate antigen has been identified for it. No base-level quality is on record; no much larger clone is a single base apart. These data come from a study of spatial heterogeneity in lung cancer (dated by TCRdb to the late 2010s). General notes on the study: Beta-chain transcripts were consistently detected in greater numbers than alpha-chain transcripts, which likely reflected higher beta-chain transcript abundance. In tumor regions, TCR transcript counts showed a strong correlation with a T cell transcriptional module score from matched bulk RNA-seq. In the raw uncorrected reads, each unique combination of TCR and UMI appeared more than ten times on average. In non-small cell lung cancer, the study made a quantitative comparison of TCR alpha and beta repertoires among multiple tumor regions, matched nontumor lung and blood. Nonsynonymous mutation counts, determined by whole-exome sequencing of tumor tissue, were related to TCR repertoire features. At surgery, both alpha and beta chains were TCR-sequenced in approximately 210 tumor regions, approximately 64 matched nontumor lung samples and just over 55 PBMC samples.

Overall results and qualifications from the work: The tumor nonsynonymous mutation count correlated with the number of expanded intratumoral alpha and beta TCRs. Estimated TCR-seq coverage of tumor T cells was only 7% to 8.5% for alpha chains and approximately 14% for beta chains. Counts of ubiquitous and regional expanded TCRs correlated with counts of ubiquitous and regional nonsynonymous mutations, respectively. Additional single-cell paired TCR alpha and beta sequencing was considered necessary to confirm, at a functional level, the hypothesis that regional TCRs recognize regional mutations.

The time point label, read with the paper, signifies: sample taken at primary tumor resection. Donors were about 70 patients with early-stage, untreated non-small cell lung cancer from the lung TRACERx cohort. For TCR sequencing, whole RNA was extracted from tumor and nontumor lung tissue, or from cryopreserved PBMC samples, and no cell sorting was done. Only patients for whom sufficient RNA was available from at least two tumor regions were selected for TCR sequencing. Tumor and adjacent nontumor lung specimens were reviewed by a lung pathologist before selection. From cysteine to phenylalanine, the CDR3 is 14 amino acids long. Only the CDR3 region is kept as DNA, spanning 42 bases read in frame from base 1. CDR1 and CDR2, looked up from the germline V gene (reference sequence), are SGHKS and YYEKEE. V was cut back by 5 bases and J by 1 base, leaving a gap of 9 bases between them. Receptor amplification or capture employed 5' RACE. This sample was sequenced with a NextSeq 500. In the TCR library protocol, a unique molecular identifier was attached to each TCR cDNA molecule so that PCR and sequencing errors could be corrected. On the study's bioinformatics: Decombinator tools were used for TCR identification, UMI-based error correction and CDR3 extraction. Expanded TCRs were defined as those above a frequency of 2 per 1,000, corresponding to the top 1% of the tumor frequency distribution. Expanded tumor TCRs were classed as regional if statistically deemed absent (corrected P<0.05) from at least one tumor region, otherwise ubiquitous. Renyi diversity was computed with the R vegan package after each repertoire had been subsampled 100 times to 5,000 TCRs. To build CDR3 similarity networks, amino acid triplet string-kernel similarity was used, and CDR3s were connected when their pairwise similarity was above 0.82. TCRdb passed the public sequencing reads through fastp at Q25 and MiXCR, retaining productive beta sequences. One record per CDR3 amino acid sequence lists the most common genes and DNA. The authors' filters were not applied to this entry. The sample has 5,500 or so distinct CDR3 sequences on record, around 7.8% of them singletons. Approximately 16% of the sample belongs to the ten largest clones.

The sample in question was lung tumor tissue, obtained at surgery. The V and J segments used are TRBV5-5 and TRBJ2-2; the D segment might be TRBD1 or TRBD2, since each matches 5 bases. The source is a female donor with early-stage non-small cell lung cancer. The CDR3 region: CASRMGRNTGELFF. The base sequence is TGTGCCAGCAGGATGGGACGGAACACCGGGGAGCTGTTTTTT.